This TCR beta chain was identified in a study of identifying expanded T cells in peripheral blood. TCRdb's copy holds only in-frame clones and misses some; the assay was immunoSEQ multiplex PCR. The table has roughly 100,000 clones, about nine tenths seen once. Germline trimming cut 4 bases from V and 1 base from J; bases unmatched to any gene: 11. The CDR3 spans 17 residues. CDR1 is SNHLY and CDR2 is FYNNEI in the germline V gene. This TCR derives from a person between 18 and 75 years old in good health. Specimen: blood. The chain is built from TRBV2 and TRBJ2-7; 9 positions agree with TRBD2. The CDR3 region is CASSGSGSGRSSYEQYF. The CDR3 DNA follows: TGTGCCAGCAGTGGTTCTGGTAGCGGGAGAAGTTCCTACGAGCAGTACTTC.